A selection of T cell receptor beta chains follows, all from one sample in a study of technical replicates of blood from a few donors. Data came from immunoSEQ multiplex PCR; TCRdb stores just in-frame clones and leaves some out. In the table there are approximately 70,000 clones, about 91% of which are singletons. The sample comprised T cells isolated from PBMCs. Receptors originate from a human donor in good health. Both conserved end residues are trimmed from each CDR3. The order of the fields is J gene, V gene, CDR3 protein.

j_gene: TRBJ2-1; v_gene: TRBV6-5; CDR3aa: ASSGGLPWI
j_gene: TRBJ1-1; v_gene: TRBV29-1; CDR3aa: SALKGQGQPNTEAF
j_gene: TRBJ2-1; v_gene: TRBV10-3; CDR3aa: AISGAREQF
j_gene: TRBJ1-3; v_gene: TRBV23-1; CDR3aa: ASSQKGGNSSGNTIY
j_gene: TRBJ2-2; v_gene: TRBV9; CDR3aa: ASSVERELRELF
j_gene: TRBJ2-1; v_gene: TRBV14; CDR3aa: ASSPGLAWPEQF
j_gene: TRBJ2-1; v_gene: TRBV5-4; CDR3aa: ASNIQGVNYEQF
j_gene: TRBJ2-2; v_gene: TRBV4-2; CDR3aa: ASSQDLGRLSGELF
j_gene: TRBJ1-2; v_gene: TRBV5-1; CDR3aa: ASSLGGQDGYT
j_gene: TRBJ2-3; v_gene: TRBV4-2; CDR3aa: ASSQEKLAGVVDTQY
j_gene: TRBJ1-2; v_gene: TRBV5-5; CDR3aa: ASSLVPGQGYGYT
j_gene: TRBJ1-5; v_gene: TRBV25-1; CDR3aa: ASKGPDSAGQPQH
j_gene: TRBJ2-1; v_gene: TRBV7-6; CDR3aa: ASSLYGGRVVRDNEQF
j_gene: TRBJ1-4; v_gene: TRBV7-9; CDR3aa: ASSFHPLGQGALNEKLF
j_gene: TRBJ1-2; v_gene: TRBV29-1; CDR3aa: SGDISNYGYT
j_gene: TRBJ2-2; v_gene: TRBV19; CDR3aa: ASSPEDRVRTGELF
j_gene: TRBJ1-5; v_gene: TRBV11-2; CDR3aa: ASSLWEGQPQH
j_gene: TRBJ2-3; v_gene: TRBV15; CDR3aa: ATSRDPGGSESDTQY
j_gene: TRBJ2-7; v_gene: TRBV2; CDR3aa: ASSDRTSGYEQY
j_gene: TRBJ2-2; v_gene: TRBV13; CDR3aa: ASSPTSGSTNTGELF
j_gene: TRBJ2-7; v_gene: TRBV30; CDR3aa: ACDQGGDEQY
j_gene: TRBJ2-1; v_gene: TRBV19; CDR3aa: ASSIVGYSYNEQF